This T cell receptor beta chain was profiled in a study of T cells after yellow fever vaccination. Study information: Fractions low in cell number were prepared with SMART-Seq v4 Ultra Low Input. Overall study results and limits: Boosting was followed by the reappearance of most primary-vaccination clones (96% CD4, about 90% CD8). Bulk-population clonotypes that are abundant could appear as contaminants in FACS-sorted repertoires. Some clonotypes, a small share, were shared between CD4 and CD8 compartments.

This clonotype has more than one count but fewer than ten. The antigen is undetermined. Via MiXCR, TCRdb re-called the 5' RACE reads, giving one row per CDR3 protein. The sample records over 300,000 distinct CDR3 sequences, about 6.9% being singletons. Between the trimmed V and J ends, which lost 0 bases and 8 bases, there was a span of 7 bases. This CDR3 has 13 amino acids. Looked up from germline, CDR1 is MNHNS and CDR2 is SASEGT. Here the sequenced sample was PBMCs, taken roughly seven weeks after the first yellow fever vaccination. The genes are TRBV6-1 and TRBJ1-4, with D hard to call. The receptor was isolated from a man between 18 and 35 years old who received the YFV17D yellow fever vaccine. This chain's CDR3 is CASSEAVREKLFF. In nucleotides, the CDR3 is TGTGCCAGCAGTGAAGCAGTCAGGGAAAAACTGTTTTTT.